Listed below are T cell receptor beta chains from one sample, sequenced in a study of glioma-infiltrating T cells after dendritic cell vaccination. Libraries were prepared by immunoSEQ multiplex PCR; TCRdb keeps only in-frame clonotypes and omits some of them. The table lists roughly 60,000 clones, more than 75% of them singletons, with roughly 9% in the top ten. Specimen: blood, collected after dendritic cell vaccination. The receptors derive from a human donor with glioblastoma. CDR3s include the opening cysteine and the closing phenylalanine or tryptophan. D genes are given only for firm matches. The size of a clone is reported for some rows only, either as once, few or many, or as a class for expanded clones.

CDR3 DNA	CDR3 protein	V gene	J gene	clone size	D gene
TGTGCCAGCAGGGCTTCAGGGGCGAGCTCCTACAATGAGCAGTTCTTC	CASRASGASSYNEQFF	TRBV2	TRBJ2-1	-	-
TGTGCCAGCAGTGAACTTCGTACAGGGCTCAACCCTGGGGCCAACGTCCTGACTTTC	CASSELRTGLNPGANVLTF	TRBV6-1	TRBJ2-6	-	-
TGTGCCAGCAACTACCGGGGGGGATACTATGGCTACACCTTC	CASNYRGGYYGYTF	TRBV21-1	TRBJ1-2	once	-
TGCGCCAGCAGTCTAACCGGGAGCTCCTATAATTCCCCCCTCCACTTT	CASSLTGSSYNSPLHF	TRBV5-1	TRBJ1-6	-	-
TGTGCCAGCAGCGTGAGGGACTCTATCACCGGGGAGCTGTTTTTT	CASSVRDSITGELFF	TRBV9	TRBJ2-2	-	-
TGTGCCAGCAGCCCTATTAATGGGGGGACTGAAGCTTTCTTT	CASSPINGGTEAFF	TRBV9	TRBJ1-1	-	-
TGTGCCAGTAGTATTCTGCGGCCCGCTAATGAAAAACTGTTTTTT	CASSILRPANEKLFF	TRBV19	TRBJ1-4	-	-
TGTGCCAGCAGCTTAGGAGACAGGGGCGGGAATGAGCAGTTCTTC	CASSLGDRGGNEQFF	TRBV7-2	TRBJ2-1	once	TRBD1
TGTGCCGGCAGCTTAGCGGGGGGGATCGGAAAGGAGCAGTACTTC	CAGSLAGGIGKEQYF	TRBV7-8	TRBJ2-7	-	TRBD2
TGTGCCAGCAGCGCCTTCGCAGGGGGGATCTATGGCTACACCTTC	CASSAFAGGIYGYTF	TRBV9	TRBJ1-2	once	TRBD1
TGTGCCTGGAGTCCAGGACTACACGGAGATACGCAGTATTTT	CAWSPGLHGDTQYF	TRBV30	TRBJ2-3	-	-
TGTGCCAGCACGGACAAGGCCGGGGAGCTGTTTTTT	CASTDKAGELFF	TRBV2	TRBJ2-2	-	-
TGCGCCAGCAGTCGCCGGGGACAGCACACTTTCACAGATACGCAGTATTTT	CASSRRGQHTFTDTQYF	TRBV23-1	TRBJ2-3	-	TRBD1
TGCGCCAGCAGTCCTCAAAGCGGACCCTACGAGCAGTACTTC	CASSPQSGPYEQYF	TRBV4-3	TRBJ2-7	once	-
TGTGCCAGCAGCGACCCCAGGGTACAGGAGACCCAGTACTTC	CASSDPRVQETQYF	TRBV5-4	TRBJ2-5	-	-
TGTGCCAGCAGGCTAACAGGTATCACTGAAGCTTTCTTT	CASRLTGITEAFF	TRBV28	TRBJ1-1	-	-
TGTGCCAGTAGTGCGACAGGGTACTACAATGAGCAGTTCTTC	CASSATGYYNEQFF	TRBV19	TRBJ2-1	-	TRBD1
TGTGCTGAGCAGGCCTACAATGAGCAGTTCTTC	CAEQAYNEQFF	TRBV7-2	TRBJ2-1	-	-
TGTGCCAGTGAAAAGCAGGGGGCAGGTCAGCCCCAGCATTTT	CASEKQGAGQPQHF	TRBV19	TRBJ1-5	few	TRBD1
TGTGCCAGCAGCTTAGCGGGGGGGCAAGATACGCAGTATTTT	CASSLAGGQDTQYF	TRBV7-6	TRBJ2-3	-	-
TGTGCCAGCAGTTACAGGACAGGGACTGAAGCTTTCTTT	CASSYRTGTEAFF	TRBV6-6	TRBJ1-1	-	TRBD1
TGTGCCAGCAGCAGCCGCCTGTGGGGAGAAAGCTCCTACGAGCAGTACTTC	CASSSRLWGESSYEQYF	TRBV7-8	TRBJ2-7	-	-
TGTGCCTGGAGTTTGGACAGAGGGGCGTACTACGAGCAGTACTTC	CAWSLDRGAYYEQYF	TRBV30	TRBJ2-7	-	-
TGTGCCAGCAGGCCGACTAGCGGGGGGATCGGAGATACGCAGTATTTT	CASRPTSGGIGDTQYF	TRBV5-4	TRBJ2-3	-	TRBD2
TGTGCCAGCTCACCAACGGGACAGGGCACAGATACGCAGTATTTT	CASSPTGQGTDTQYF	TRBV18	TRBJ2-3	-	TRBD1
TGTGCCAGCTCACCGAACTTTGGTGAGACCCAGTACTTC	CASSPNFGETQYF	TRBV18	TRBJ2-5	-	-
TGTGCCAGCGGAGGGGGGACAGGGGGGGCCTACGAGCAGTACTTC	CASGGGTGGAYEQYF	TRBV2	TRBJ2-7	-	TRBD1
TGTGCCAGCAGCCCCCCGAACACTCCGGGGTACTTT	CASSPPNTPGYF	TRBV11-2	TRBJ2-3	-	-
TGTGCTAGCAGCACAGGTCGGGGGGGTCAAGAGACCCAGTACTTC	CASSTGRGGQETQYF	TRBV7-7	TRBJ2-5	-	TRBD2
TGTGCCAGCAGTAAGCTAGGGACAGGAACATTTAACTATGGCTACACCTTC	CASSKLGTGTFNYGYTF	TRBV27	TRBJ1-2	once	TRBD1
TGTGCCAGCAGTGAGTTCCACCTAAGCTCCTACGAGCAGTACTTC	CASSEFHLSSYEQYF	TRBV25-1	TRBJ2-7	-	-
TGTGCCAGCAGTGACGTGGGGACAGGGGCCCTCTCTGGGGCCAACGTCCTGACTTTC	CASSDVGTGALSGANVLTF	TRBV6-4	TRBJ2-6	-	TRBD1
TGTGCCAGCAGCCGGGGTATGTTAGGGGCTGGGGCGGAGACCCAGTACTTC	CASSRGMLGAGAETQYF	TRBV4-2	TRBJ2-5	once	-
TGTGCCAGCAGCTTGGCCGGTGGGCTTAATTCACCCCTCCACTTT	CASSLAGGLNSPLHF	TRBV5-6	TRBJ1-6	-	-
TGTGCCAGCAGTTTGTTATTGACAGGCAAGAGCTCCTACGAGCAGTACTTC	CASSLLLTGKSSYEQYF	TRBV28	TRBJ2-7	-	-
TGTGCCAGCAGTCCCTGGGGGAGCGGGGGACGTGACGAGCAGTACTTC	CASSPWGSGGRDEQYF	TRBV27	TRBJ2-7	-	TRBD2
TGCGCCAGCAGCTTTACCGGGACTACACACAATGAGCAGTTCTTC	CASSFTGTTHNEQFF	TRBV5-1	TRBJ2-1	-	TRBD2
TGTGCCACCCGGGACAGGGAGACAAACACCATATATTTT	CATRDRETNTIYF	TRBV10-3	TRBJ1-3	-	TRBD1
TGTGCCAGCAGCAAAAAGCCTGCGACAGGGGTCTACAATGAGCAGTTCTTC	CASSKKPATGVYNEQFF	TRBV4-2	TRBJ2-1	-	TRBD1
TGTGCCAGCAGTTTACAGGCCGCGGATACGCAGTATTTT	CASSLQAADTQYF	TRBV27	TRBJ2-3	-	-
TGTGCCAGCAGTTACTCCCTAGCGGGGGCCCACTACGAGCAGTACTTC	CASSYSLAGAHYEQYF	TRBV6-5	TRBJ2-7	-	TRBD2
TGTGCCAGTAGTAGGGGACAACCACTCTCTGGGGCCAACGTCCTGACTTTC	CASSRGQPLSGANVLTF	TRBV19	TRBJ2-6	-	-
TGTGCCAGCAGCCCTGGGAGGTTGGCCACTGAAGCTTTCTTT	CASSPGRLATEAFF	TRBV7-8	TRBJ1-1	-	-
TGCGCCAGCAGCCAAGATAAAAGGGGCTACGAGCAGTACTTC	CASSQDKRGYEQYF	TRBV4-1	TRBJ2-7	-	-
TGCGCCAGCAGCCGACACCGGACAGGGACCGAGCAGTACTTC	CASSRHRTGTEQYF	TRBV4-3	TRBJ2-7	-	TRBD1
TGTGCCAGCTCACCACGGGCTAGCGGGGCAACAGATACGCAGTATTTT	CASSPRASGATDTQYF	TRBV18	TRBJ2-3	-	TRBD2
TGTGCCAGCAGACTCGCGGGACAGGATGGCTACACCTTC	CASRLAGQDGYTF	TRBV6-5	TRBJ1-2	-	TRBD1
TGCGCCAGCAGCTTGAACGACATACCCGTGGACACTGAAGCTTTCTTT	CASSLNDIPVDTEAFF	TRBV5-1	TRBJ1-1	-	-
TGCAGCGTTGAAAACAGGGGGCGATTCACTGAAGCTTTCTTT	CSVENRGRFTEAFF	TRBV29-1	TRBJ1-1	-	TRBD1
TGCGCCAGCGCCCCGGCCACGAGCGGGCAAGAGACCCAGTACTTC	CASAPATSGQETQYF	TRBV5-1	TRBJ2-5	-	-
TGTGCCAGCAGCGTAGGGGTGGGGGGGAGCTACGAGCAGTACTTC	CASSVGVGGSYEQYF	TRBV9	TRBJ2-7	once	TRBD2
TGTGCCAGCAGCTCCGGACAGCCCTCCTACGAGCAGTACTTC	CASSSGQPSYEQYF	TRBV11-3	TRBJ2-7	-	-
TGTGCCAGCAGTTTTGTAGGGTCGGGGGGAAGCAATCAGCCCCAGCATTTT	CASSFVGSGGSNQPQHF	TRBV27	TRBJ1-5	-	-
TGTGCCAGCAGCTTAGGGGGCTACCAAGAGACCCAGTACTTC	CASSLGGYQETQYF	TRBV11-2	TRBJ2-5	-	-
TGTGCCACCAGCGGCGAGACAGCGCCCACCGGGGAGCTGTTTTTT	CATSGETAPTGELFF	TRBV15	TRBJ2-2	-	-
TGTGCCAGCAGCCCGGACAGTACTAACTATGGCTACACCTTC	CASSPDSTNYGYTF	TRBV7-9	TRBJ1-2	few	-
TGTGCCAGCAGCCCGACTAGCCTCCCAGATACGCAGTATTTT	CASSPTSLPDTQYF	TRBV7-2	TRBJ2-3	-	TRBD2
TGCGCCAGCAGCCCGGACAGCCAATCTCACATCTATGGCTACACCTTC	CASSPDSQSHIYGYTF	TRBV4-3	TRBJ1-2	-	-
TGTGCCTGGAGCAAAGTGACAACTAACTATGGCTACACCTTC	CAWSKVTTNYGYTF	TRBV30	TRBJ1-2	-	-
TGTGCCAGCAGGGGGAGAAGGACGACCGAGCCCCAGCATTTT	CASRGRRTTEPQHF	TRBV5-6	TRBJ1-5	-	-